A single sample gave rise to the 30 T cell receptor beta chains below, sequenced in a study of identical twins. TCRdb itself ran the 5' RACE reads through MiXCR, one entry per CDR3 protein. Among 200,000 to 250,000 distinct CDR3 sequences listed, 6% to 9% were seen once. These same data were also listed under a study on yellow fever vaccine responses in identical twins.

Sequenced material: memory (CD45RO+) T cells sorted from blood. Every receptor here comes from a woman under 30 in good health.

This clonotype was observed at least ten times. The chain combines TRBV12-3 or TRBV12-4 with TRBJ2-3; 9 bases match TRBD1. The CDR3 covers 14 residues. With 3 bases clipped from V and 4 bases from J, the junction kept 2 bases outside the gene matches. The CDR3 DNA follows: TGTGCCAGCAGTTTTCGGACAGGGGCAGATACGCAGTATTTT. Translation gives CASSFRTGADTQYF.

The V and J genes are TRBV2 and TRBJ2-2; a weak D match, TRBD1 (5 bases). The V and J ends lost 3 bases and 1 base respectively, with 9 bases between them. The CDR3 is made up of 15 amino acids. The germline V gene encodes CDR1 SNHLY and CDR2 FYNNEI. The CDR3 coding sequence is TGTGCCAGCAGTGAGACAGCTAAGAACACCGGGGAGCTGTTTTTT. Translated, it gives CASSETAKNTGELFF.

In its sample, this clonotype was seen many times. The CDR3 sequence: CASSRDREAFF. As DNA, the CDR3 is TGTGCCAGCTCAAGGGACAGGGAAGCTTTCTTT. The rearrangement links TRBV18 to TRBJ1-1; 8 bases map to TRBD1. V dropped 5 bases and J dropped 8; count of bases not matched to a gene: 1. The CDR3 has 11 residues. Looked up from germline, CDR1 is KGHSH and CDR2 is LQKENI.

This clonotype appeared a few times. The chain couples TRBV20-1 to TRBJ1-2; TRBD1 agrees at 7 bases. The V gene end was trimmed by 5 bases and the J gene end by 8 bases; junction bases not matched to a gene: 14. The CDR3 sequence is 14 residues long. The V gene's germline CDR1 is DFQATT and CDR2 SNEGSKA (reference sequence). CDR3 coding DNA: TGCAGTGCTGGCAAATCCGGGACAGCTAGCGGCTACACCTTC. This gives the protein CSAGKSGTASGYTF.

The chain has TRBV5-4 and TRBJ2-1; D might be TRBD1 (6 bases). CDR3 length: 14 residues. CDR1 and CDR2 (germline): SGHNT, YYREEE (reference sequence). Trimming took 2 bases from V and 7 from J, leaving 13 bases between them. CDR3 DNA sequence: TGTGCCAGCAGCTTTGGTCTAGGACAGAATGAGCAGTTCTTC. Protein: CASSFGLGQNEQFF.

This clonotype was observed a few times. The chain couples TRBV5-5 to TRBJ2-3; 9 nucleotides agree with TRBD2. The CDR3 is 17 amino acids. Trimming removed 4 bases from V and 2 bases from J; junction bases left unmatched: 11. Germline lookup yields CDR1 SGHKS and CDR2 YYEKEE (reference sequence). The CDR3 loop reads CASSPGFLAGNTDTQYF. The CDR3 region has the DNA TGTGCCAGCAGCCCGGGATTCCTAGCGGGAAACACAGATACGCAGTATTTT. Complete variable domain (other parts from reference TRBV5-5 and TRBJ2-3): DAGVTQSPTHLIKTRGQQVTLRCSPISGHKSVSWYQQVLGQGPQFIFQYYEKEERGRGNFPDRFSARQFPNYSSELNVNALLLGDSALYLCASSPGFLAGNTDTQYFGPGTRLTVL.

The chain joins TRBV6-2 or TRBV6-3 to TRBJ2-5; 7 positions match TRBD1. The CDR3 sequence is 16 residues long. CDR1 is MNHEY, CDR2 SVGEGT, per germline. V lost 6 bases and J lost 1; bases outside the gene matches: 11. The CDR3 region has the DNA TGTGCCAGCAGCCGCTTGGGACAGAGGGTCCAAGAGACCCAGTACTTC. It yields the protein CASSRLGQRVQETQYF.

This clonotype occurred many times. The chain recombines TRBV3-1 with TRBJ2-1; TRBD2 matches at 10 bases. The CDR3 is made up of 18 amino acids. Germline CDR1 and CDR2: LGHDT and YNNKEL (reference sequence). Trimming took 6 bases from V and 7 from J; bases not matched to a gene: 18. The CDR3 protein is CASSRLTRIAGGGNEQFF. The DNA of the CDR3 is TGTGCCAGCAGTCGACTCACTAGGATAGCGGGAGGCGGGAATGAGCAGTTCTTC.

This sequence joins TRBV3-1 and TRBJ2-5; D possibly corresponds to TRBD1 (6 bases). This CDR3 is 15 amino acids long. Germline loops: CDR1 LGHDT, CDR2 YNNKEL (reference sequence). Trimming removed 1 base from V and 1 base from J, with 10 bases in between. CDR3 protein: CASSQGVRGQETQYF. The DNA for the CDR3 is TGTGCCAGCAGCCAAGGAGTCAGGGGCCAAGAGACCCAGTACTTC.

The table lists this clonotype with many counts. V and J are TRBV3-1 and TRBJ2-1; 10 positions match TRBD2. The V and J ends lost 4 bases and 1 base, in that order; junction bases with no gene match: 10. CDR3 length: 18 residues. Germline V gives CDR1 LGHDT, CDR2 YNNKEL (reference sequence). The CDR3 bases are TGTGCCAGCAGCCGTCCCAGGCGACTAGCGGGTTCCTACAATGAGCAGTTCTTC. This codes for CASSRPRRLAGSYNEQFF.

This clonotype was detected a few times. The chain couples TRBV14 to TRBJ2-1; 7 bases align to TRBD1. This CDR3 spans 19 amino acids. In germline, CDR1 is SGHDN, CDR2 FVKESK. The V gene end was trimmed by 0 bases and the J gene end by 4 bases; junction bases not matched to a gene: 15. DNA for the CDR3: TGTGCCAGCAGCCAAGAACAGGGGATAACTAGGGGGCTGTACAATGAGCAGTTCTTC. Its translation is CASSQEQGITRGLYNEQFF.

This clonotype has just a few counts. The chain joins TRBV6-4 to TRBJ2-2; 8 nucleotides agree with TRBD1. CDR3 length: 14 residues. CDR1 MRHNA and CDR2 SNTAGT come from the germline V gene. Trimming cost V 6 bases and J 3 bases; bases outside gene matches: 3. For the CDR3, the DNA is TGTGCCAGCAGCCCAGGGGGCGACACCGGGGAGCTGTTTTTT. Encoded protein: CASSPGGDTGELFF.

This clonotype was recorded at least ten times. The V and J genes are TRBV12-3 or TRBV12-4 and TRBJ1-1; TRBD1 aligns across 9 bases. J lost 4 bases, V lost 5 bases, and 8 bases had no gene match. CDR3 size: 15 residues. CDR3 DNA sequence: TGTGCCAGCAGTGCTGAACAGGGGGCAGGCACTGAAGCTTTCTTT. Amino acid sequence: CASSAEQGAGTEAFF.

This clonotype showed up just a few times. V gene TRBV2 combines with J gene TRBJ2-3; D may match TRBD1 or TRBD2 (5 bases each). CDR1 and CDR2 (germline): SNHLY, FYNNEI. The V end lost 5 bases, the J end lost 2 bases, and 14 bases lay between the germline ends. The CDR3 consists of 15 residues. The CDR3 sequence is CASSPRDGTTDTQYF. CDR3 nucleotides: TGTGCCAGCAGTCCCCGGGACGGTACCACAGATACGCAGTATTTT.

The V and J genes are TRBV30 and TRBJ1-1; possibly TRBD1 for D (5 bases). V lost 1 base, J lost 1 base, and 10 bases lay in between. The CDR3 has 14 amino acids. CDR1 is GTSNPN and CDR2 is SVGIG in the germline V gene (reference sequence). The CDR3 protein is CAWSGQHANTEAFF. Written as DNA, the CDR3 is TGTGCCTGGAGTGGACAGCACGCGAACACTGAAGCTTTCTTT. Full variable domain (missing parts from reference TRBV30 and TRBJ1-1): SQTIHQWPATLVQPVGSPLSLECTVEGTSNPNLYWYRQAAGRGLQLLFYSVGIGQISSEVPQNLSASRPQDRQFILSSKKLLLSDSGFYLCAWSGQHANTEAFFGQGTRLTVV.

In its sample, this clonotype was seen many times. V and J are TRBV25-1 and TRBJ1-3; D is perhaps TRBD1 (6 bases). V lost 3 bases and J lost 4, with 13 bases in between. The V gene's germline CDR1 is MGHDK and CDR2 SYGVNS. This CDR3 comprises 15 residues. The CDR3 bases are TGTGCCAGCAGTGACCACCGGACAGTCGGAAACACCATATATTTT. It specifies CASSDHRTVGNTIYF.

The chain carries TRBV24-1 and TRBJ2-1; D gene unclear. V was trimmed by 3 bases and J by 4 bases, leaving 9 bases between them. This CDR3 has 14 residues. Germline V gene sequence: CDR1 KGHDR, CDR2 SFDVKD. This chain's CDR3 is CATSDQLTYNEQFF. CDR3 nucleotide sequence: TGTGCCACCAGTGATCAACTAACATACAATGAGCAGTTCTTC.

Many counts were recorded for this clonotype. The rearrangement joins TRBV29-1 to TRBJ2-7; tentatively, D is TRBD1 or TRBD2 (5 bases each). The CDR3 covers 11 residues. Germline V gene sequence: CDR1 SQVTM, CDR2 ANQGSEA. Trimming removed 3 bases at V and 2 bases at J, with 5 bases between. The CDR3 spells CSVEGPYEQYF. The CDR3 DNA sequence: TGCAGCGTTGAGGGACCCTACGAGCAGTACTTC.

This clonotype has just a few counts. V usage is TRBV3-1 and J usage is TRBJ2-1; 8 bases are a match to TRBD2. The ends lost 3 bases at V and 10 bases at J; junction bases unmatched: 5. The length of the CDR3 is 13 residues. The V gene's germline CDR1 is LGHDT and CDR2 YNNKEL (reference sequence). In DNA form, the CDR3 reads TGTGCCAGCAGCCATAGATTAGCGGGGGAGCAGTTCTTC. Translating it yields CASSHRLAGEQFF.

There are many counts of this clonotype. The CDR3 sequence: CASSGTGGLFF. CDR3 nucleotides: TGTGCCAGCAGCGGAACAGGGGGACTGTTTTTT. V and J are TRBV7-9 and TRBJ1-4; TRBD1 matches 8 bases. CDR3 length equals 11 residues. The J segment lost 13 bases and the V segment lost 5 bases, leaving 3 bases of the junction unmatched. The germline V gene encodes CDR1 SEHNR and CDR2 FQNEAQ (reference sequence).

V and J are TRBV20-1 and TRBJ2-1; D may be TRBD1 (6 bases). The CDR3 covers 12 residues. Germline V CDR1 and CDR2: DFQATT, SNEGSKA (reference sequence). Trimming cost V 4 bases and J 9 bases, with 13 bases left between them. CDR3 amino acids: CSANREVGEQFF. The CDR3, as DNA: TGCAGTGCTAACAGGGAAGTTGGTGAGCAGTTCTTC.

Notes on this clonotype: A much more abundant neighbour one base away suggests this may be a read error. V and J are TRBV6-4 and TRBJ2-1, with 11 bases matching TRBD2. CDR3 length: 15 residues. Germline V gene data show CDR1 as MRHNA and CDR2 as SNTAGT. DNA for the CDR3: TGTGTCAGCAGCCCACTAGCGGGAGAGGGTAATGAGCAGTTCTTC. This sequence encodes CVSSPLAGEGNEQFF.

This clonotype has ten or more counts. The chain joins TRBV12-3 or TRBV12-4 to TRBJ2-2; perhaps TRBD2 as D (6 bases). V gave up 3 bases and J gave up 1 base, with 15 bases separating them. The CDR3 length is 17 residues. Written as DNA, the CDR3 is TGTGCCAGCAGTTTCTCGAGCGGGCGTCTGAACACCGGGGAGCTGTTTTTT. It translates to CASSFSSGRLNTGELFF.

The chain joins TRBV5-1 to TRBJ2-2; D possibly uses TRBD1 or TRBD2 (5 bases each). Germline CDR1 is SGHRS and CDR2 is YFSETQ. This CDR3 has 15 amino acids. Trimming shortened V by 3 bases and J by 6 bases, and 15 bases separated the two germline ends. CDR3 residues: CASSSRPGRAGELFF. In DNA, the CDR3 is TGCGCCAGCAGCTCGCGACCGGGGCGGGCCGGGGAGCTGTTTTTT.

This clonotype was seen only a few times. The chain is built from TRBV28 and TRBJ1-6, with TRBD1 matching over 10 bases. This CDR3 spans 17 amino acids. V lost 6 bases and J lost 0; bases outside the gene matches: 5. Germline loops: CDR1 MDHEN, CDR2 SYDVKM. The CDR3 loop reads CASSGTGVSSYNSPLHF. Written as DNA, the CDR3 is TGTGCCAGCAGCGGGACAGGGGTTAGCTCCTATAATTCACCCCTCCACTTT.

This chain joins TRBV5-1 and TRBJ2-7; weak D call: TRBD1 (6 bases). The length of the CDR3 is 14 residues. Germline V gene sequence: CDR1 SGHRS, CDR2 YFSETQ. The V gene lost 4 bases and the J gene lost 6 bases, with 17 bases spanning the gap. CDR3 bases: TGCGCCAGCAGCCCTACACAGGGTCTCGGCGAGCAGTACTTC. Amino acid sequence: CASSPTQGLGEQYF.

Ten or more counts support this clonotype. The chain has TRBV20-1 and TRBJ2-7; 9 nucleotides line up with TRBD1. CDR3 length equals 14 residues. The germline gives CDR1 DFQATT, CDR2 SNEGSKA (reference sequence). V gave up 1 base and J gave up 2 bases; unmatched junction bases: 3. CDR3 sequence: CSARVGTGTYEQYF. CDR3 nucleotides: TGCAGTGCTAGAGTGGGGACAGGGACCTACGAGCAGTACTTC.

This clonotype showed up many times. V usage is TRBV5-6 and J usage is TRBJ1-5, with D possibly TRBD1 on 6 matching bases. The ends were cut back, 3 bases at V and 0 bases at J, with 10 bases in the middle. This CDR3 is 15 amino acids long. CDR1 SGHDT and CDR2 YYEEEE come from the germline V gene. CDR3 DNA: TGTGCCAGCAGCTCCACAGGGAATAGCAATCAGCCCCAGCATTTT. Translating it yields CASSSTGNSNQPQHF.

The chain employs TRBV12-3 or TRBV12-4 and TRBJ1-4, with D maybe TRBD1 (6 bases). The CDR3 has 14 amino acids. Trimming cost V 6 bases and J 1 base, with 9 bases left between them. CDR3 sequence: CASRIRGTNEKLFF. CDR3 bases: TGTGCCAGCAGGATCAGGGGAACTAATGAAAAACTGTTTTTT.

This sequence joins TRBV6-5 and TRBJ2-2; D may match TRBD1 or TRBD2 (5 bases each). This CDR3 comprises 14 residues. The germline V gene has CDR1 MNHEY and CDR2 SVGAGI. Trimming removed 3 bases at V and 7 bases at J, with 12 bases between. CDR3 residues: CASSYILGDGELFF. CDR3 coding DNA: TGTGCCAGCAGTTATATCCTGGGGGACGGGGAGCTGTTTTTT.